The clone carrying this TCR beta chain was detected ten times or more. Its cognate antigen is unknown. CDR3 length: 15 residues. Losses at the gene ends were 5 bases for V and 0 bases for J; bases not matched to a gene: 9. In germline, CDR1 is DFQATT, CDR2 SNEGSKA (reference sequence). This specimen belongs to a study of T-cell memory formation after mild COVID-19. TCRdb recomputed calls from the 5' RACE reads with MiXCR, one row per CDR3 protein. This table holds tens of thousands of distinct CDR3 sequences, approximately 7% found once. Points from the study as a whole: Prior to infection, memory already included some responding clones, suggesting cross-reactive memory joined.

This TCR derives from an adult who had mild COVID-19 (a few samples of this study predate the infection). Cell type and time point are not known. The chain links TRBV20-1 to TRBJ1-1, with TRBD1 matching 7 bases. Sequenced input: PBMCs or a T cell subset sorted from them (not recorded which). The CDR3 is CSAGPTGRVNTEAFF. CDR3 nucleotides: TGCAGTGCTGGACCGACAGGGAGGGTGAACACTGAAGCTTTCTTT.